This T cell receptor beta chain was recorded in a study of lymphopenia after photon versus proton radiotherapy. Study-level results: Photon-treated patients lost naive T cells and TCR diversity; proton-treated stayed stable. After the lymphocyte nadir, photon-treated repertoires showed oligoclonal expansion, especially of CD8+ Temra cells.

V was shortened by 7 bases and J by 0 bases, with 12 bases between the two germline ends. The germline V gene encodes CDR1 WSHSY and CDR2 SAAADI. CDR3 length: 15 amino acids. As to this clone: Antigen specificity is unknown.

This table comes from immunoSEQ multiplex PCR, and its TCRdb copy is limited to in-frame clones, with some not included. The table lists 83,000 or so clones, over 70% of them singletons, with approximately 1.4% in the top ten. Sequences were derived from peripheral blood, sampled from a patient treated with proton-based radiotherapy. The chain combines TRBV10-2 with TRBJ2-2; weak D call: TRBD1 (7 bases). This sequence was found in a man aged 60 to 75 with pancreatic cancer. This chain's CDR3 is CASKEGTANTGELFF. CDR3 coding DNA: TGCGCCAGCAAGGAGGGGACAGCGAACACCGGGGAGCTGTTTTTT.